These T cell receptor beta chains were read from a single sample in a study of T cell responses to AZD1222 COVID-19 vaccine. Data came from immunoSEQ multiplex PCR; TCRdb stores just in-frame clones and leaves some out. The repertoire includes approximately 200,000 clones, approximately 93% of them detected once, and roughly 0.99% sits in the top ten. Material: peripheral blood, obtained 28 days after the second AZD1222 dose. The source of these receptors is an adult who received the AZD1222 COVID-19 vaccine. Each CDR3 is given with its conserved first and last residue. The D gene is left open where the match is weak.

v_call cdr3_length d_call cdr3_aa
TRBV18 13 . CASSRGINEKLFF
TRBV6-5 15 TRBD1 CASSYAGQGLGEQFF
TRBV14 16 TRBD1 CASSQRTGENNSPLHF
TRBV7-2 12 . CASSLINSPLHF
TRBV27 16 . CASSFAGLSRPYEQYF
TRBV5-1 17 TRBD1 CASSLGQGTTAYEKLFF
TRBV2 12 TRBD1 CARRQGNSPLHF
TRBV6-5 14 . CASSRDFMNTEAFF
TRBV7-2 15 . CASSISGVRGEKLFF
TRBV5-5 16 . CASSWGAADSSYEQYF
TRBV7-8 11 TRBD1 CASSRTGEQYF
TRBV6-5 13 . CASSYSGGVEAFF
TRBV5-1 12 . CASSPPDGELFF
TRBV29-1 15 . CSVSRTASPQDTQYF
TRBV10-3 17 TRBD1 CAINEGAGGALGYGYTF
TRBV5-4 13 TRBD1 CASSLEGAKTQYF
TRBV6-2/TRBV6-3 15 TRBD2 CASSYGAGGPYEQFF
TRBV4-3 14 . CASSRGAGDTEAFF
TRBV19 14 TRBD1 CASQPGQGVYEQYF
TRBV10-3 17 . CAISPKGVLQGTDTQYF
TRBV15 14 . CATSRDLGAGEQYF
TRBV11-3 14 . CASSLEGGGQPQHF
TRBV2 17 TRBD1 CASSRDAGGPNYYEQYF